The 8 T cell receptor beta chains below were found in one sample sequenced in a study of cytomegalovirus exposure and HLA in healthy donors. Primers included in the PCR were 60 Vbeta and 13 Jbeta primers. Sequencing used immunoSEQ multiplex PCR; TCRdb keeps in-frame clones, though not all of them. The table has roughly 100,000 clones, just under 80% seen once. The source material was PBMCs. These receptors all stem from a male donor in good health and CMV-seronegative.

V is TRBV4-1 and J is TRBJ1-3; D uncertain. The CDR3 runs 15 residues. CDR1 and CDR2 from the germline V gene are MGHRA and YSYEKL. Trimming shortened V by 0 bases and J by 2 bases, and 8 bases separated the two germline ends. The CDR3 DNA reads TGCGCCAGCAGCCAAGACGGAGCTCCTGGAAACACCATATATTTT. Its protein product is CASSQDGAPGNTIYF.

The V and J genes are TRBV6-5 and TRBJ1-5; D not certain. Germline values: CDR1 MNHEY, CDR2 SVGAGI. Trimming took 0 bases from V and 5 from J, leaving 8 bases between them. The length of the CDR3 is 14 residues. The chain's CDR3 is CASSYSHKDQPQHF. For the CDR3, the DNA is TGTGCCAGCAGTTACTCGCACAAAGATCAGCCCCAGCATTTT.

The chain is built from TRBV11-3 and TRBJ2-1; D possibly corresponds to TRBD1 (6 bases). The CDR3 is 12 residues long. The ends were cut back, 5 bases at V and 7 bases at J, with 9 bases in the middle. Germline CDR1 SGHNT, CDR2 YENEEA. CDR3 region: CASSPGENEQFF. The CDR3 DNA reads TGTGCCAGCAGCCCAGGGGAAAATGAGCAGTTCTTC.

This chain uses TRBV10-3 with TRBJ1-1; the D gene is possibly TRBD1 (6 bases). CDR3 size: 12 residues. V shed 8 bases and J shed 2 bases, with 9 bases lying between them. Germline CDR1 and CDR2: ENHRY and SYGVKD. CDR3 amino acids: CAIQQGNTEAFF. Written as DNA, the CDR3 is TGTGCCATCCAACAGGGTAACACTGAAGCTTTCTTT.

The chain combines TRBV2 with TRBJ1-1; D not certain. The V gene's germline CDR1 is SNHLY and CDR2 FYNNEI. The V gene lost 7 bases and the J gene lost 1 base, with 13 bases spanning the gap. The CDR3 is 14 residues long. For the CDR3, the DNA is TGTGCCAGCACCAAGCTTAAGAGGAACACTGAAGCTTTCTTT. Amino acid sequence: CASTKLKRNTEAFF. Supplemented by reference TRBV2 and TRBJ1-1, the full variable domain reads EPEVTQTPSHQVTQMGQEVILRCVPISNHLYFYWYRQILGQKVEFLVSFYNNEISEKSEIFDDQFSVERPDGSNFTLKIRSTKLEDSAMYFCASTKLKRNTEAFFGQGTRLTVV.

In this sample, this clone turned up a few times. The chain is built from TRBV6-1 and TRBJ2-7, with TRBD1 as a possible D gene (6 bases). The CDR3 consists of 14 residues. V lost 6 bases to trimming and J lost 0 bases, with 12 bases between them. Per germline, CDR1 MNHNS and CDR2 SASEGT. The CDR3 DNA sequence: TGTGCCAGCAGCCAGACAGGCGACTCCTACGAGCAGTACTTC. Translation gives CASSQTGDSYEQYF.

This chain joins TRBV27 and TRBJ1-5; 12 bases are shared with TRBD1. Germline loops: CDR1 MNHEY, CDR2 SMNVEV (reference sequence). CDR3 length: 15 amino acids. Trimming cost V 5 bases and J 3 bases; bases outside gene matches: 2. DNA of the CDR3: TGTGCCAGCAGTGGGACAGGGGGCTTCAATCAGCCCCAGCATTTT. Translating gives CASSGTGGFNQPQHF.

This chain uses TRBV27 with TRBJ2-7; 12 nucleotides line up with TRBD2. CDR1 MNHEY and CDR2 SMNVEV come from the germline V gene (reference sequence). Trimming took 2 bases from V and 3 from J; bases not matched to a gene: 8. The CDR3 length is 17 residues. This chain's CDR3 is CASSLPGLAGLIYEQYF. The CDR3 bases are TGTGCCAGCAGTTTACCGGGACTAGCGGGCCTCATCTACGAGCAGTACTTC.